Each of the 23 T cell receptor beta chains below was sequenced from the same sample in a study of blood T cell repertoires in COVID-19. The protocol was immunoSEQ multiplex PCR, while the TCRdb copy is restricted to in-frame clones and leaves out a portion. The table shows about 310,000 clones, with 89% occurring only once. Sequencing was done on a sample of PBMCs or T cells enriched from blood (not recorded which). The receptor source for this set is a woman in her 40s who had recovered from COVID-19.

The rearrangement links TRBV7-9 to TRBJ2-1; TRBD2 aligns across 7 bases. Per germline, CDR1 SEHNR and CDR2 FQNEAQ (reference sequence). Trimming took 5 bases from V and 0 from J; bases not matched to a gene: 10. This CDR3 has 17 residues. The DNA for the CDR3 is TGTGCCAGCAGCCCAACTAGCGTGCTGAGCTCCTACAATGAGCAGTTCTTC. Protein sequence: CASSPTSVLSSYNEQFF.

CDR3 sequence reads: CASSQAGAVKNEQFF. CDR3 nucleotide sequence: TGTGCCAGCAGCCAAGCGGGAGCTGTAAAGAATGAGCAGTTCTTC. The V and J genes are TRBV7-9 and TRBJ2-1; 8 bases line up with TRBD2. V shed 5 bases and J 7 bases; nucleotides not matched to a gene: 10. Germline V CDR1 and CDR2: SEHNR, FQNEAQ (reference sequence). This CDR3 has 15 amino acids.

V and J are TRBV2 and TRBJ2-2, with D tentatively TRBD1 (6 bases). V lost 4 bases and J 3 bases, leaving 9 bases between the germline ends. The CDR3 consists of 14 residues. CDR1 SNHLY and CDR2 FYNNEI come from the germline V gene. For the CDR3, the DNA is TGTGCCAGCAGTGGGCAGGGGCACACCGGGGAGCTGTTTTTT. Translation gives CASSGQGHTGELFF.

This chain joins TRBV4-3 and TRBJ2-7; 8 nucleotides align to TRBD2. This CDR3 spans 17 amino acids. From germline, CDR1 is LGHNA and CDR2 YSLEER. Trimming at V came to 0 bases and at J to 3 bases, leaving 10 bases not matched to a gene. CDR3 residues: CASSQERELAAYYEQYF. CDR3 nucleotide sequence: TGCGCCAGCAGCCAAGAACGGGAACTAGCGGCCTACTACGAGCAGTACTTC.

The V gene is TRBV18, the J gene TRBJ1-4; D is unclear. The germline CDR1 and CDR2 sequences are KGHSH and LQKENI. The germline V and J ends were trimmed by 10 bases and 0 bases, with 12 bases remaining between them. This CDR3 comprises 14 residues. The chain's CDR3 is CATSPSATNEKLFF. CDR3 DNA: TGTGCCACCTCCCCGAGTGCAACTAATGAAAAACTGTTTTTT.

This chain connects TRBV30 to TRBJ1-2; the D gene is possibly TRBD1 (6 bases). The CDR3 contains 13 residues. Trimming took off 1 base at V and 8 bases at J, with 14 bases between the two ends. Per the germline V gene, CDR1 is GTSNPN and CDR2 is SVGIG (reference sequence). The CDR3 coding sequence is TGTGCCTGGAGTGACAGGGCGGCTGAAGGCTACACCTTC. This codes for CAWSDRAAEGYTF.

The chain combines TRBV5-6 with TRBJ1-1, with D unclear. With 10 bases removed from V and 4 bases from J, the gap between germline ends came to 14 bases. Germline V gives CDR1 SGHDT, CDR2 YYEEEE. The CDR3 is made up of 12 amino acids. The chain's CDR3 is CASNQAGTEAFF. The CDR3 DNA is TGTGCCTCGAACCAGGCGGGCACTGAAGCTTTCTTT.

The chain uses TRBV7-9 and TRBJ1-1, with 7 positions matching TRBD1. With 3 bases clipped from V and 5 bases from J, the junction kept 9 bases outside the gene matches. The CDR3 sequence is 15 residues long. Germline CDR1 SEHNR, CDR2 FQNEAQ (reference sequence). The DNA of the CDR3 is TGTGCCAGCAGCTTGGGACAGACCCTGAGGACTGAAGCTTTCTTT. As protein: CASSLGQTLRTEAFF.

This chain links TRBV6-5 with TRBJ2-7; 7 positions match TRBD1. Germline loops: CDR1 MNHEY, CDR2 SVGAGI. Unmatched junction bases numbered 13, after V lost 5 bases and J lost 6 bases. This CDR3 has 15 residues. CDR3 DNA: TGTGCCAGCAGTCCCGGAATAACAGGGGTTGGCGAGCAGTACTTC. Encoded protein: CASSPGITGVGEQYF.

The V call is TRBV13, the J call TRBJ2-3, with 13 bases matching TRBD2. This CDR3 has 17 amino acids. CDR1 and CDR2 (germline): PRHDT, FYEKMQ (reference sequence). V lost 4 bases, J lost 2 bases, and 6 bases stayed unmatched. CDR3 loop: CASSSTSGREITDTQYF. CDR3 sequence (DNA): TGTGCCAGCAGCTCAACTAGCGGGAGGGAAATCACAGATACGCAGTATTTT.

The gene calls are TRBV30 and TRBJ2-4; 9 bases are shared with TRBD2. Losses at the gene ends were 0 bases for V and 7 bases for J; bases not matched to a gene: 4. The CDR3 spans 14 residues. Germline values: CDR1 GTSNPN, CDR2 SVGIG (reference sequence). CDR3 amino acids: CAWSVASGTNIQYF. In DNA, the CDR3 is TGTGCCTGGAGTGTCGCTAGCGGGACGAACATTCAGTACTTC.

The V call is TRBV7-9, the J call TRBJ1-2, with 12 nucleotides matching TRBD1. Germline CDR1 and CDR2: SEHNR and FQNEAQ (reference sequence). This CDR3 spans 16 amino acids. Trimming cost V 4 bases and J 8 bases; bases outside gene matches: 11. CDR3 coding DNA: TGTGCCAGCAGCTCTGTGCCGGGACAGGGGGCTCGGGGCTACACCTTC. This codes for CASSSVPGQGARGYTF.

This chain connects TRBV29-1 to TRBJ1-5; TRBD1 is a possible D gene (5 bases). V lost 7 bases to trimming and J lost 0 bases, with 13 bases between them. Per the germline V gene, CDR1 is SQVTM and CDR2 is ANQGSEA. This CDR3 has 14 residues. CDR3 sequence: CSGGTAASNQPQHF. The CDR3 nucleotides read TGCAGCGGCGGGACGGCGGCTAGCAATCAGCCCCAGCATTTT.

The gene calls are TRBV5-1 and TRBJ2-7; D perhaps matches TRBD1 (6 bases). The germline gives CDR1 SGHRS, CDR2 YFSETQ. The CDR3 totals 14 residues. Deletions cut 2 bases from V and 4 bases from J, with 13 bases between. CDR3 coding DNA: TGCGCCAGCAGCTTCCGGGACAAGGAGTACGAGCAGTACTTC. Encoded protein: CASSFRDKEYEQYF.

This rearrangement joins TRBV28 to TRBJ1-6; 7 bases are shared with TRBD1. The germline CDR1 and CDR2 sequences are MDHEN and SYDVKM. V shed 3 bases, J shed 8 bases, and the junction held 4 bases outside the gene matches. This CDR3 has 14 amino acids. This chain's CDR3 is CASSFRDRYSPLHF. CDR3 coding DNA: TGTGCCAGCAGTTTTAGGGACAGATATTCACCCCTCCACTTT. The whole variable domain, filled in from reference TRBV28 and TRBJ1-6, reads DVKVTQSSRYLVKRTGEKVFLECVQDMDHENMFWYRQDPGLGLRLIYFSYDVKMKEKGDIPEGYSVSREKKERFSLILESASTNQTSMYLCASSFRDRYSPLHFGNGTRLTVT.

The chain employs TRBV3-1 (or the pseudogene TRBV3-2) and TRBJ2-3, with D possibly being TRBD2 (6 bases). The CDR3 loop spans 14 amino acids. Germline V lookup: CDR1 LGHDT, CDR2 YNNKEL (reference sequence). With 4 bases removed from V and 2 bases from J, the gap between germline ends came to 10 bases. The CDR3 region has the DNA TGTGCCAGCAGCCTCGGGAGTCTCACAGATACGCAGTATTTT. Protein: CASSLGSLTDTQYF.

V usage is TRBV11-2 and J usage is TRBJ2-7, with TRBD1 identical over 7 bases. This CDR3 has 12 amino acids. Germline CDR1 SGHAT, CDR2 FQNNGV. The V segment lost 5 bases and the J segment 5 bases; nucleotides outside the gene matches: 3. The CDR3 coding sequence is TGTGCCAGCAGCCGAGGGGGCCACGAGCAGTACTTC. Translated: CASSRGGHEQYF.

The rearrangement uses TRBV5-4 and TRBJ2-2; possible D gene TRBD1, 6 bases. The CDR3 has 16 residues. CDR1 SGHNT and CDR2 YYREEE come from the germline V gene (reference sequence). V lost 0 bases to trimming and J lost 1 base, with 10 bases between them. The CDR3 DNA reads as TGTGCCAGCAGCTTGGAAGGGGGACAGAACACCGGGGAGCTGTTTTTT. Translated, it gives CASSLEGGQNTGELFF. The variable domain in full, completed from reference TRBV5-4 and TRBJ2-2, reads ETGVTQSPTHLIKTRGQQVTLRCSSQSGHNTVSWYQQALGQGPQFIFQYYREEENGRGNFPPRFSGLQFPNYSSELNVNALELDDSALYLCASSLEGGQNTGELFFGEGSRLTVL.

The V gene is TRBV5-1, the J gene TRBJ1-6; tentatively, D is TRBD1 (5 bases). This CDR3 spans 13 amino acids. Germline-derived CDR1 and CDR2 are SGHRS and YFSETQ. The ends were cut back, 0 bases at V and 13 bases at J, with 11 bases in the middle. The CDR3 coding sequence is TGCGCCAGCAGCTTGGAACAGGACCGGCCCCTCCACTTT. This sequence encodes CASSLEQDRPLHF. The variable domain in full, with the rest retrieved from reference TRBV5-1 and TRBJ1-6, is KAGVTQTPRYLIKTRGQQVTLSCSPISGHRSVSWYQQTPGQGLQFLFEYFSETQRNKGNFPGRFSGRQFSNSRSEMNVSTLELGDSALYLCASSLEQDRPLHFGNGTRLTVT.

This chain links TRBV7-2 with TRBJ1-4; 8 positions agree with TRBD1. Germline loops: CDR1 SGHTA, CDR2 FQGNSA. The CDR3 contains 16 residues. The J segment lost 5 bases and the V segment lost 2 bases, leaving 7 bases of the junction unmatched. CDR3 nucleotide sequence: TGTGCCAGCAGCTTATTTCGGACAGGGTTAAATGAAAAACTGTTTTTT. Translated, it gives CASSLFRTGLNEKLFF.

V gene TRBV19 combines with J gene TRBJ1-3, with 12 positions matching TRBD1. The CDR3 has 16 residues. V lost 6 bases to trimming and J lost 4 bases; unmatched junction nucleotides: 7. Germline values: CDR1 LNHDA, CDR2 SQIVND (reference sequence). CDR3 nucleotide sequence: TGTGCCAGTAGACCGCGGGGACAGGGGGCAGGAAACACCATATATTTT. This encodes CASRPRGQGAGNTIYF.

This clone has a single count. CDR3 loop: CASSRAGNNEQFF. In DNA, the CDR3 is TGTGCCAGCAGTAGGGCAGGGAACAATGAGCAGTTCTTC. The rearrangement links TRBV9 to TRBJ2-1, with a tentative D call TRBD1 (5 bases). V shed 5 bases and J shed 5 bases, with 11 bases lying between them. This CDR3 spans 13 amino acids. Germline V gene lookup returns CDR1 SGDLS and CDR2 YYNGEE. The full variable domain, completed using reference TRBV9 and TRBJ2-1, is DSGVTQTPKHLITATGQRVTLRCSPRSGDLSVYWYQQSLDQGLQFLIQYYNGEERAKGNILERFSAQQFPDLHSELNLSSLELGDSALYFCASSRAGNNEQFFGPGTRLTVL.

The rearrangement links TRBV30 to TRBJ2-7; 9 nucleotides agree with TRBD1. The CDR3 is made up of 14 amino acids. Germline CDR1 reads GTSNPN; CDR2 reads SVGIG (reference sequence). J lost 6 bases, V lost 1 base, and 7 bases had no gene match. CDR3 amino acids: CAWSGAGQGIEQYF. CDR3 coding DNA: TGTGCCTGGAGTGGGGCGGGACAGGGAATCGAGCAGTACTTC.